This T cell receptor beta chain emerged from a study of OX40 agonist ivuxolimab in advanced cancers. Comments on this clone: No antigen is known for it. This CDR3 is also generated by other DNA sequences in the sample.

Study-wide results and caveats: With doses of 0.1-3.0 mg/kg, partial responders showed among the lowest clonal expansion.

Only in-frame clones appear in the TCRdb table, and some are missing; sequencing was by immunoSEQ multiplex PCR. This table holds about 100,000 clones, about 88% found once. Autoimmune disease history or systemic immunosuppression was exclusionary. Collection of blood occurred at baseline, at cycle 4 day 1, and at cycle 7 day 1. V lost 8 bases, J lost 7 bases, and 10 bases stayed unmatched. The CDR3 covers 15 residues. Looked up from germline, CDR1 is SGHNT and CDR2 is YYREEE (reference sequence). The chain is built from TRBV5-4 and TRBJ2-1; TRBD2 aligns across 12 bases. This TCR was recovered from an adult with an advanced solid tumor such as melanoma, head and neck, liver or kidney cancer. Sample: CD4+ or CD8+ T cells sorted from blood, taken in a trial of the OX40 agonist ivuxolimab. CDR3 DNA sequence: TGTGCCAGTAGCCGATGGACTAGCGGGAATAATGAGCAGTTCTTC. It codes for CASSRWTSGNNEQFF. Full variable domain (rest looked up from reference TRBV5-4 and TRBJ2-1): ETGVTQSPTHLIKTRGQQVTLRCSSQSGHNTVSWYQQALGQGPQFIFQYYREEENGRGNFPPRFSGLQFPNYSSELNVNALELDDSALYLCASSRWTSGNNEQFFGPGTRLTVL.